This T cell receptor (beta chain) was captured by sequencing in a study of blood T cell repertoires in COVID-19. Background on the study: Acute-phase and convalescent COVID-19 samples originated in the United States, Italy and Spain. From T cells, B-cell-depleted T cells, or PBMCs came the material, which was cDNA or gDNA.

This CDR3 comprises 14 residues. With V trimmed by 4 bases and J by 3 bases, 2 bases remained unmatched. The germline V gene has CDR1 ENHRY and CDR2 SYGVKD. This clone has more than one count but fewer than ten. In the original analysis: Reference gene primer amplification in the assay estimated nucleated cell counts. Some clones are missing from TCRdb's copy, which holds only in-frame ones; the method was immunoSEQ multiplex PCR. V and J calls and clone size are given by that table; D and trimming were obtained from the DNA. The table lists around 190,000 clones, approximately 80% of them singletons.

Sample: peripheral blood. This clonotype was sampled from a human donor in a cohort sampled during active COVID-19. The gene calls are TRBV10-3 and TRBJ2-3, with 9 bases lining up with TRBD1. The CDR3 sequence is CAISGDRGTDTQYF. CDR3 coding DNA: TGTGCCATCAGTGGAGACAGGGGGACAGATACGCAGTATTTT.